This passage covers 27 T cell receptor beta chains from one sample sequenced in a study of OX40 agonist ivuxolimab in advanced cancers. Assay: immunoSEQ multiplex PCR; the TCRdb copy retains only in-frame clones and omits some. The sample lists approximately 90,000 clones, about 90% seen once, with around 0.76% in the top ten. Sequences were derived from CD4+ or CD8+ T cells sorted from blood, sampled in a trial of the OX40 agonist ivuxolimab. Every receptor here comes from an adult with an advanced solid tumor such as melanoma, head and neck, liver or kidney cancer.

The CDR3 here is CASREDRYGGYTF. The CDR3 nucleotides read TGTGCCAGCAGAGAGGACAGGTACGGAGGCTACACCTTC. The rearrangement joins TRBV2 to TRBJ1-2; 7 positions agree with TRBD1. CDR1 and CDR2 from the germline V gene are SNHLY and FYNNEI. Trimming cost V 6 bases and J 8 bases; bases outside gene matches: 9. The CDR3 has 13 residues. Full variable domain (missing parts from reference TRBV2 and TRBJ1-2): EPEVTQTPSHQVTQMGQEVILRCVPISNHLYFYWYRQILGQKVEFLVSFYNNEISEKSEIFDDQFSVERPDGSNFTLKIRSTKLEDSAMYFCASREDRYGGYTFGSGTRLTVV.

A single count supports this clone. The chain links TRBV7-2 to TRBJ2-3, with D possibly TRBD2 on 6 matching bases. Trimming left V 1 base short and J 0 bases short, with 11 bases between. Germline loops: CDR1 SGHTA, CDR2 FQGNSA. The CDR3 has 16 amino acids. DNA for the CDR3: TGTGCCAGCAGCTTAGTCCGGGAGAGTAGCACAGATACGCAGTATTTT. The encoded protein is CASSLVRESSTDTQYF. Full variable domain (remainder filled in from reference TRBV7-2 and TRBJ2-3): GAGVSQSPSNKVTEKGKDVELRCDPISGHTALYWYRQSLGQGLEFLIYFQGNSAPDKSGLPSDRFSAERTGGSVSTLTIQRTQQEDSAVYLCASSLVRESSTDTQYFGPGTRLTVL.

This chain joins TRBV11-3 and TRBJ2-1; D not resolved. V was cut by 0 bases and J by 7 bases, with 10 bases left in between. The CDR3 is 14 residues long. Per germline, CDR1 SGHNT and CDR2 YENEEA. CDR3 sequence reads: CASSLDPGKNEQFF. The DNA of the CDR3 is TGTGCCAGCAGCTTAGATCCAGGCAAGAATGAGCAGTTCTTC.

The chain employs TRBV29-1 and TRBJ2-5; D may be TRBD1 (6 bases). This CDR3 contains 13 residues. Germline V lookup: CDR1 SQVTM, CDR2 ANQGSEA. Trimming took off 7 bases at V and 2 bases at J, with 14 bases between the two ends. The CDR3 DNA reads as TGCAGCGGCGAGACCGGACAGCAAGAGACCCAGTACTTC. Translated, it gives CSGETGQQETQYF.

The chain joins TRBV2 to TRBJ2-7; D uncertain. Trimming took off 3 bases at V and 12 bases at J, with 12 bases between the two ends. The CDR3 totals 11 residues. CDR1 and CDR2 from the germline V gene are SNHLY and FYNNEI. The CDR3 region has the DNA TGTGCCAGCAGTGACGGAACTCCCCGGTACTTC. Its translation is CASSDGTPRYF.

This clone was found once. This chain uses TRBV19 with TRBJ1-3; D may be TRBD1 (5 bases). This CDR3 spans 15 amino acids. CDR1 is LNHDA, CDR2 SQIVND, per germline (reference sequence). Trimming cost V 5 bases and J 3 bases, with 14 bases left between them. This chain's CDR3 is CASSLRPGSGNTIYF. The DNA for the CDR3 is TGTGCCAGTAGTCTCCGTCCAGGGAGTGGAAACACCATATATTTT.

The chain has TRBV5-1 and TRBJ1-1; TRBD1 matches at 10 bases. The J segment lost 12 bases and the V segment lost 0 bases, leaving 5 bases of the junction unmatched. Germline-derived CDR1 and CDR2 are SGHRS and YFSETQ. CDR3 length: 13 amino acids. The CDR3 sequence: CASSLETGGRPFF. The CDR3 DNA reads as TGCGCCAGCAGCTTGGAGACAGGGGGCAGACCTTTCTTT.

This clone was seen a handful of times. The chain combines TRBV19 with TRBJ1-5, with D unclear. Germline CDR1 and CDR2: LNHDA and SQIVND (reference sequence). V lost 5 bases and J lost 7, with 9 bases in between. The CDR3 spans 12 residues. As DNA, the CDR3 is TGTGCCAGTAGTCTTCAAGAACAGCCCCAGCATTTT. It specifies CASSLQEQPQHF.

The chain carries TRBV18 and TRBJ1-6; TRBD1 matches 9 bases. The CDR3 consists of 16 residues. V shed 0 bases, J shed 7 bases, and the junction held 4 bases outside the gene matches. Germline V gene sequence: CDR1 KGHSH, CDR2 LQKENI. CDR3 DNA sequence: TGTGCCAGCTCACCACCGAACAGGGGGCGGAATTCACCCCTCCACTTT. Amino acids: CASSPPNRGRNSPLHF.

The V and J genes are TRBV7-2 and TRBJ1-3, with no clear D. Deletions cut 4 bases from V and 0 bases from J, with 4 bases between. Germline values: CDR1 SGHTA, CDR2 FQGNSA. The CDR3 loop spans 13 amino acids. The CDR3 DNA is TGTGCCAGCAGCTACAACTCTGGAAACACCATATATTTT. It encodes CASSYNSGNTIYF.

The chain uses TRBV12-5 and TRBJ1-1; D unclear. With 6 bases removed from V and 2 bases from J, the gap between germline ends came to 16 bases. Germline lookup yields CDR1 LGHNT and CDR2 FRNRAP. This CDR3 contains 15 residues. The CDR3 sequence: CASGSPGILNTEAFF. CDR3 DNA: TGTGCTAGTGGAAGCCCCGGGATACTCAACACTGAAGCTTTCTTT. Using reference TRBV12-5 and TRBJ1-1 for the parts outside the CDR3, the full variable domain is DARVTQTPRHKVTEMGQEVTMRCQPILGHNTVFWYRQTMMQGLELLAYFRNRAPLDDSGMPKDRFSAEMPDATLATLKIQPSEPRDSAVYFCASGSPGILNTEAFFGQGTRLTVV.

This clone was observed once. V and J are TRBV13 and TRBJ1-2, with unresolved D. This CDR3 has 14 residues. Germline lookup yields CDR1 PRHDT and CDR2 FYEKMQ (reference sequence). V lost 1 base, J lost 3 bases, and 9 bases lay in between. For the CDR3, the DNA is TGTGCCAGCAGCTTAGCTGGGGTACACTATGGCTACACCTTC. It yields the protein CASSLAGVHYGYTF.

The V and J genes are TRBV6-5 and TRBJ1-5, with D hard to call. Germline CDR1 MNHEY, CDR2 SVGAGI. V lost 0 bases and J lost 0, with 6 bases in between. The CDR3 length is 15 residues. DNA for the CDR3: TGTGCCAGCAGTTACTCGAAGTATAGCAATCAGCCCCAGCATTTT. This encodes CASSYSKYSNQPQHF.

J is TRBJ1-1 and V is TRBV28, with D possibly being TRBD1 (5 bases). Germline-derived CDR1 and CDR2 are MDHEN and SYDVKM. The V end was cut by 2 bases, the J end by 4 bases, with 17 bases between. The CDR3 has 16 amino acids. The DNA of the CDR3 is TGTGCCAGCAGTTTAGTTTTTTCGGGAAGGGGCACTGAAGCTTTCTTT. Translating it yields CASSLVFSGRGTEAFF.

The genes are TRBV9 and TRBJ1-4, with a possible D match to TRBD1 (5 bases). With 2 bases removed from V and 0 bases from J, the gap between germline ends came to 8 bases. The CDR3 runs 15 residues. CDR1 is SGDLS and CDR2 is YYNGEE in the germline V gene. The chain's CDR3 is CASSVDSTTNEKLFF. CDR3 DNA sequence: TGTGCCAGCAGCGTCGACAGCACAACTAATGAAAAACTGTTTTTT.

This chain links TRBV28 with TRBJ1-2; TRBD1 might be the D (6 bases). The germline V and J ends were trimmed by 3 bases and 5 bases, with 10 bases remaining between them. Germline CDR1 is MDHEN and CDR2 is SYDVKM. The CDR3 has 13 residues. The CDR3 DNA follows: TGTGCCAGCAGTTTTGACAGGCAGTATGGCTACACCTTC. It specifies CASSFDRQYGYTF.

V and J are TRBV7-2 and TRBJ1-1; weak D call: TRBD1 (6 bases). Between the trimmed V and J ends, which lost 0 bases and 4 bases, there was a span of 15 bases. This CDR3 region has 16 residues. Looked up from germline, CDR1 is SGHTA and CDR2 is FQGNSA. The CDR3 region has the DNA TGTGCCAGCAGCTTAGCCCCTGCCACAGGGATCACTGAAGCTTTCTTT. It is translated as CASSLAPATGITEAFF.

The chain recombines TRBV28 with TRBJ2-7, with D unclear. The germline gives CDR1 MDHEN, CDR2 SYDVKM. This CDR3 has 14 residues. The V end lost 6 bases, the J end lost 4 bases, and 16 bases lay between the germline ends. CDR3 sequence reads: CASSPRPVTYEQYF. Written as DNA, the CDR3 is TGTGCCAGCAGCCCCCGCCCCGTAACGTACGAGCAGTACTTC.

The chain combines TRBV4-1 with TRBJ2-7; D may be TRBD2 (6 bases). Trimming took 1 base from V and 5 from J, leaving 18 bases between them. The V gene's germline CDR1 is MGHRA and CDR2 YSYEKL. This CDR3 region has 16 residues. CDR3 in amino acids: CASSQAPGLRGNEQYF. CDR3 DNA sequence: TGCGCCAGCAGCCAAGCCCCGGGCCTTCGGGGGAACGAGCAGTACTTC.

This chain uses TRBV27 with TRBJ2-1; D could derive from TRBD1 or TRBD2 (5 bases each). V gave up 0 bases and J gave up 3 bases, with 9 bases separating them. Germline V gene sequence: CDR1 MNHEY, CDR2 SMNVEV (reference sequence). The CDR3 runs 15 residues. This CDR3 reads CASSLSGAGYNEQFF. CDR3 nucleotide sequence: TGTGCCAGCAGTTTATCAGGGGCGGGCTACAATGAGCAGTTCTTC.

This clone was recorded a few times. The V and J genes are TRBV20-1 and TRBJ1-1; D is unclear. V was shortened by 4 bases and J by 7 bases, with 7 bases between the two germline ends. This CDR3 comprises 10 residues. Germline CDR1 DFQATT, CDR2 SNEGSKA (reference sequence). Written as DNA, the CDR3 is TGCAGTGCTAACGGGAATGAAGCTTTCTTT. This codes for CSANGNEAFF.

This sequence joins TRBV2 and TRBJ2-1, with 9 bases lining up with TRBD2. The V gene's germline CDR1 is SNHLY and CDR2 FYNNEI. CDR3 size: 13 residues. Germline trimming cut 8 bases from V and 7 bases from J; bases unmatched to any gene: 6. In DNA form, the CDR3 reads TGTGCCAGCTATAGGCTAGCGGGGAATGAGCAGTTCTTC. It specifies CASYRLAGNEQFF.

The chain's CDR3 is CASSFRLGGGYEQYF. For the CDR3, the DNA is TGTGCCAGCAGCTTTAGGTTAGGGGGAGGCTACGAGCAGTACTTC. The chain combines TRBV11-2 with TRBJ2-7, with D perhaps matching TRBD1 or TRBD2 (6 bases each). The V gene lost 3 bases and the J gene lost 3 bases, with 15 bases spanning the gap. Looked up from germline, CDR1 is SGHAT and CDR2 is FQNNGV. CDR3 length: 15 amino acids. Supplemented by reference TRBV11-2 and TRBJ2-7, the full variable domain reads EAGVAQSPRYKIIEKRQSVAFWCNPISGHATLYWYQQILGQGPKLLIQFQNNGVVDDSQLPKDRFSAERLKGVDSTLKIQPAKLEDSAVYLCASSFRLGGGYEQYFGPGTRLTVT.

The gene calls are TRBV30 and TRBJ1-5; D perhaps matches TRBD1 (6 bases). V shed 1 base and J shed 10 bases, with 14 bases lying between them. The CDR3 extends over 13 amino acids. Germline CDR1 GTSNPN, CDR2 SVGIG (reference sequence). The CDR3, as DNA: TGTGCCTGGAGTGAACCTCCCGGGACACCCCAGCATTTT. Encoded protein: CAWSEPPGTPQHF.

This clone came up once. CDR3 protein: CASRDRGQNTDTQYF. CDR3 DNA: TGTGCCAGCCGGGACAGGGGTCAGAACACAGATACGCAGTATTTT. The chain uses TRBV2 and TRBJ2-3; 10 nucleotides align to TRBD1. J lost 2 bases, V lost 8 bases, and 7 bases had no gene match. CDR1 SNHLY and CDR2 FYNNEI come from the germline V gene. This CDR3 comprises 15 residues.

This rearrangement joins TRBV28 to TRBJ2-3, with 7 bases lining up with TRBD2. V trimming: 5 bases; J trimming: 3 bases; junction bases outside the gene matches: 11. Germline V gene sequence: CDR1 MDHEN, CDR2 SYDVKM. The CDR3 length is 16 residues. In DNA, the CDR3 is TGTGCCAGCAGTCTCCCATTGGGCGGGGGAACAGATACGCAGTATTTT. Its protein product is CASSLPLGGGTDTQYF.

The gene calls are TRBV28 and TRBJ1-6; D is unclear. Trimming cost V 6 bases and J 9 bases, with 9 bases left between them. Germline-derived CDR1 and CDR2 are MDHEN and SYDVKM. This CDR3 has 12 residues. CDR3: CASRESGSPLHF. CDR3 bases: TGTGCCAGCAGGGAGAGTGGTTCACCCCTCCACTTT. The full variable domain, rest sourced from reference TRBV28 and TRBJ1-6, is DVKVTQSSRYLVKRTGEKVFLECVQDMDHENMFWYRQDPGLGLRLIYFSYDVKMKEKGDIPEGYSVSREKKERFSLILESASTNQTSMYLCASRESGSPLHFGNGTRLTVT.